This T cell receptor beta chain was sequenced during a study of shared clonotypes between healthy human individuals (TCRdb year 2020). Regarding the complete study: The cohort included a few men and a couple of women between 18 and 49 years of age. For each donor, CD4 naive and CD4 memory were each given three plates, CD8 naive was given two plates, and CD8 memory was given one plate. Libraries were prepared and TCR repertoires were sequenced by different laboratories using diverse techniques, in order to increase sequencing depth and limit assay-specific biases. The study deeply sequenced blood TCR repertoires of 5 or 6 healthy adults to estimate repertoire size and the extent of clonotype sharing between individuals. Between about 0.94 and 8.9 billion PBMCs per donor were obtained by leukapheresis. What the study reported, not specific to this receptor: Sampling was restricted to blood, and TCR repertoires in tissues likely differ from the TCR repertoires found in blood. When a handful of donors were compared, the shared fraction of clonotypes was around 4.6% for naive CD4, approximately 3.3% for naive CD8, 2% to 2.5% for memory CD4, and roughly 0.43% for memory CD8. Incomplete sequencing was indicated by rarefaction of sorted-subset datasets, despite the large sequencing depth. Based on pairwise subsampling, the degree of clonotype sharing among donors was expected to be affected by sequencing depth. The genetic and exposure-history diversity represented was limited by the small number of donors. Naive subsets generally had larger estimated clonotype richness than memory subsets did. Compared with non-shared clonotypes, clonotypes shared by all four sorted-subset donors had higher generation probabilities.

From its cysteine to its phenylalanine, the CDR3 spans 18 amino acids. The DNA shown is the 54-base CDR3, in frame from base 1. V is pared back by 5 bases and J by 1 base, with 18 bases lying between the germline termini. Points on this clone: Its target antigen remains unknown. A far larger clone lies a single base away; this is likely a read error.

Healthy HIV-negative adults with no recently reported acute infections or vaccinations were included as donors. Every donor was a Caucasian adult residing in Nashville, Tennessee, USA. CD8 memory samples were composed of magnetically selected CD45RO+ cells combined with CCR7-negative CD45RA+ effector memory (TemRA) cells. After blood collection by leukapheresis, PBMCs were isolated using Ficoll-Histopaque density gradient centrifugation and then cryopreserved in the vapor phase of liquid nitrogen. Analytical flow cytometry was used to check the purity and quantity of every magnetically sorted T cell population. Genomic DNA was isolated from every sorted fraction and measured by UV absorbance on a Nanodrop 2000c. Using the deep immunoSEQ assay, multiplex PCR amplified TCR CDR3 regions from genomic DNA. Genomic DNA extracted from each cell subset was distributed evenly over all wells of several immunoSEQ 96-well plates, and each plate served as one replicate. For sorted subsets, roughly 190 ng of genomic DNA, equivalent to about 30,000 T cell genomes, went into each replicate PCR. Purified libraries were quantified with a Qubit 3.0 fluorometer, sized on a Bioanalyzer 2100, and re-quantified with the KAPA Library Quantification kit. Every immunoSEQ 96-well plate was sequenced on a dedicated single-read 150-cycle Illumina NextSeq 550 flow cell. For the original study's pipeline: Because only junctional sequences without quality scores were contained in the immunoSEQ output, filtering matching that applied to full-length reads could not be performed. To assign V/J genes and CDR3, sequences were annotated using PyIR, a Python wrapper for IgBLAST v1.9, with IMGT germline references. Any read was removed if the V/J assignment was weak (E-value above 1e-6), the CDR3 was missing, or the read contained stop codons, out-of-frame junctions, or ambiguous translated residues. V3J clonotypes were defined by identical inferred V gene, J gene, and CDR3 amino acid sequence. The percentage overlap between two repertoires was calculated by dividing the number of shared unique clonotypes by the size of the smaller repertoire. Repertoire richness was assessed with RTK rarefaction, the Chao1 estimator, and Recon v2.1 estimates of unobserved clonotypes. Generation probabilities for all TCRbeta clonotypes obtained by the gDNA method from a handful of donors were computed using OLGA. Drawn from immuneACCESS, this table holds only the in-frame rearrangements with V and J called that TCRdb kept. Clones are partly lost; checked studies trace under half to an unresolved V gene and leave the rest unexplained. Clone size and V and J calls were adopted from that table, with D and trimming inferred from the DNA. This sample comprises approximately 110,000 clones, less than 75% of them detected only once. The ten biggest clones cover 24% of the sample.

The chain employs TRBV7-1 and TRBJ2-6; matching of 5 bases hints at TRBD2 as the D gene. TRBV7-1 is designated an ORF whose function remains uncertain. This receptor was taken from a woman under 40 in good health. Specimen: memory CD8+ T cells sorted from blood. What this sample's cell subset or site label stands for: CD45RO+ cells pooled with CCR7-negative TemRA cells. The CDR3 in this case is CASSQNSHGESGANVLTF. The sequenced DNA is TGTGCCAGCAGCCAAAACAGTCACGGGGAATCTGGGGCCAACGTCCTGACTTTC.